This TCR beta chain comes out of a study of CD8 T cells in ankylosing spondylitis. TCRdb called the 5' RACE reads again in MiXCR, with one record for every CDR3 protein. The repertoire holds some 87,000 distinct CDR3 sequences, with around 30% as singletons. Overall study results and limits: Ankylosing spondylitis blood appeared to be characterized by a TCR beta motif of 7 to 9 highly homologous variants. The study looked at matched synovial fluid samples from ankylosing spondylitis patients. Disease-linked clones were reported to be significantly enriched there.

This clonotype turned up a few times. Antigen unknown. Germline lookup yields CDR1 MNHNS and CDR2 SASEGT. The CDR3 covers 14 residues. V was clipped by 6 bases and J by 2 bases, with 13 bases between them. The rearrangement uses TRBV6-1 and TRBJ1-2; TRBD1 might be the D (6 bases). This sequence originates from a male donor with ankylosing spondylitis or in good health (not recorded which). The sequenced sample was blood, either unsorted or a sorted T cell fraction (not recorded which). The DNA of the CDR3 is TGTGCCAGCAGCCCGGGGGACACCAACTATGGCTACACCTTC. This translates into CASSPGDTNYGYTF.